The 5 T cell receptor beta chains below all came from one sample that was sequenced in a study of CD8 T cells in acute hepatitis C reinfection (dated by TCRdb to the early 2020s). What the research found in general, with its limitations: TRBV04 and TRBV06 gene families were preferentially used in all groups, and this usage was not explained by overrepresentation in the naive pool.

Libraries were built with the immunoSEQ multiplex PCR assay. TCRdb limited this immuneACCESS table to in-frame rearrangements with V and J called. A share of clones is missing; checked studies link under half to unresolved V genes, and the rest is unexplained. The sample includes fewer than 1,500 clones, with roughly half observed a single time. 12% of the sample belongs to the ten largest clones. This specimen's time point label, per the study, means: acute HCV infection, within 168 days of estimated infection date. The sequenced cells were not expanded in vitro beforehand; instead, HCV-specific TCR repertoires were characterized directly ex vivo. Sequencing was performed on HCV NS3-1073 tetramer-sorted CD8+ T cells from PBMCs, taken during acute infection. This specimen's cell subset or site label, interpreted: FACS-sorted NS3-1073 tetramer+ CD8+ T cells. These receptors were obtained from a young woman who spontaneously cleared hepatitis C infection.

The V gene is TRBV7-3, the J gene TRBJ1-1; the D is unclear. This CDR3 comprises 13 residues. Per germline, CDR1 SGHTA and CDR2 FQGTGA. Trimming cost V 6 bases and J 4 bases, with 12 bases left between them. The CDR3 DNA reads TGTGCCAGCAGTCCAGAAGGGTTCACTGAAGCTTTCTTT. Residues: CASSPEGFTEAFF.

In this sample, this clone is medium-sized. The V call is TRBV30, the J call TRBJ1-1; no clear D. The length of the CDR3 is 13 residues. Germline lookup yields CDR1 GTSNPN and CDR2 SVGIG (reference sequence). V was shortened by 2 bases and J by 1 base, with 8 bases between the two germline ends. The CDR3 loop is CAWSSPTNTEAFF. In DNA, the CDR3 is TGTGCCTGGAGTTCGCCCACGAACACTGAAGCTTTCTTT.

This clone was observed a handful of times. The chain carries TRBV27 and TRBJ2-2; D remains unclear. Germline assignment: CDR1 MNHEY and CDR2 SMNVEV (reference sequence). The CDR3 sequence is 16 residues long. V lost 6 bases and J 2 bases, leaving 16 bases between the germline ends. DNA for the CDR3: TGTGCCAGCAGCAACCTCCTAAGGAGTAACACCGGGGAGCTGTTTTTT. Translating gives CASSNLLRSNTGELFF.

Written as DNA, the CDR3 is TGTGCCAGCAGCTTATATATCTGGGATAGCGGGAGTCTTGGGGAGCAGTACTTC. This codes for CASSLYIWDSGSLGEQYF. This sequence joins TRBV7-2 and TRBJ2-7, with TRBD2 identical over 9 bases. V shed 2 bases, J shed 7 bases, and the junction held 18 bases outside the gene matches. From germline, CDR1 is SGHTA and CDR2 FQGNSA. The CDR3 sequence is 18 residues long.

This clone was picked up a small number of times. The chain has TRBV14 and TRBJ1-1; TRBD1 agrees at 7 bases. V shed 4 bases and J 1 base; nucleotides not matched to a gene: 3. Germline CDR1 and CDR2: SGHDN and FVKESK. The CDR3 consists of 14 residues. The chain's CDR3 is CASSPTGTNTEAFF. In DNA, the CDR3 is TGTGCCAGCAGCCCGACAGGGACGAACACTGAAGCTTTCTTT.